A single sample is the source of the 5 T cell receptor beta chains below, sequenced in a study of blood T cell repertoires in COVID-19. The method was immunoSEQ multiplex PCR; TCRdb's version includes in-frame clones alone and lacks a portion of them. Found here are fewer than 90,000 clones, about four fifths of them singletons; the top ten hold 10% to 15%. Material for sequencing was peripheral blood. The source of these receptors is a human donor in a cohort sampled during active COVID-19.

The V and J genes are TRBV11-2 and TRBJ1-2, with 12 nucleotides matching TRBD1. CDR3 length equals 16 residues. The junction had 8 bases not matched to a gene; V was cut back by 5 bases and J by 4 bases. Germline V gives CDR1 SGHAT, CDR2 FQNNGV. The CDR3: CASSPPGTGGPYGYTF. The CDR3 nucleotides read TGTGCCAGCAGCCCGCCGGGGACAGGGGGCCCCTATGGCTACACCTTC.

Only a few counts were recorded for this clone. V and J are TRBV11-2 and TRBJ1-5; maybe TRBD1 (5 bases). With 6 bases removed from V and 2 bases from J, the gap between germline ends came to 8 bases. The length of the CDR3 is 13 residues. The germline V gene encodes CDR1 SGHAT and CDR2 FQNNGV. The CDR3 here is CASSETGNQPQHF. The CDR3 bases are TGTGCCAGCAGTGAGACAGGCAATCAGCCCCAGCATTTT.

The chain has TRBV5-1 and TRBJ1-2, with 7 bases that match TRBD1. The length of the CDR3 is 16 residues. The J segment lost 7 bases and the V segment lost 1 base, leaving 13 bases of the junction unmatched. CDR1 SGHRS and CDR2 YFSETQ come from the germline V gene. The CDR3 DNA reads as TGCGCCAGCAGCTTGAGGGGAACAGGGGAAGGAGGTGGCTACACCTTC. Translating gives CASSLRGTGEGGGYTF.

A few counts support this clone. The rearrangement uses TRBV5-4 and TRBJ2-1; 8 positions match TRBD2. The CDR3 is made up of 14 amino acids. V shed 4 bases and J 3 bases; nucleotides not matched to a gene: 3. Germline loops: CDR1 SGHNT, CDR2 YYREEE (reference sequence). The CDR3 DNA is TGTGCCAGCAGCCGGAGCGGGAGCTACAATGAGCAGTTCTTC. Its translation: CASSRSGSYNEQFF.

CDR3: CASSLEGSQSGQPQHF. CDR3 nucleotide sequence: TGTGCCAGCAGCTTAGAGGGCTCTCAGAGCGGTCAGCCCCAGCATTTT. The chain combines TRBV7-8 with TRBJ1-5; D is ambiguous. V lost 1 base, J lost 6 bases, and 16 bases lay in between. The length of the CDR3 is 16 residues. Per the germline V gene, CDR1 is SGHVS and CDR2 is FQNEAQ.